Presented here are 32 T cell receptor beta chains from one specimen sequenced in a study of blood T cell repertoires in COVID-19. Repertoires were generated with immunoSEQ multiplex PCR, while TCRdb's copy carries only in-frame clones and drops some. The sample holds about 37,000 clones, more than 65% seen once. The material sequenced was peripheral blood. These receptors came from a man between 65 and 85 years old with COVID-19, enrolled during active disease.

This clone has more than one count but fewer than ten. This chain joins TRBV9 and TRBJ2-7; 7 bases map to TRBD2. Unmatched junction bases numbered 12, after V lost 3 bases and J lost 3 bases. There are 16 residues in the CDR3. Germline CDR1 is SGDLS and CDR2 is YYNGEE. Here the CDR3 reads CASSEGPTGGIYEQYF. For the CDR3, the DNA is TGTGCCAGCAGCGAGGGCCCAACGGGAGGAATCTACGAGCAGTACTTC.

CDR3 bases: TGTGCCAGCAGCTCCCGGAGTGGGTCTGAAGCTTTCTTT. Residues: CASSSRSGSEAFF. The chain joins TRBV11-3 to TRBJ1-1; no definite D call. The V and J ends lost 4 bases and 6 bases respectively, with 12 bases between them. This CDR3 comprises 13 residues. Germline loops: CDR1 SGHNT, CDR2 YENEEA.

The genes are TRBV28 and TRBJ1-2, with TRBD1 identical over 7 bases. Germline CDR1 reads MDHEN; CDR2 reads SYDVKM. The V gene end was trimmed by 5 bases and the J gene end by 4 bases; junction bases not matched to a gene: 4. This CDR3 region has 13 residues. The CDR3 nucleotides are TGTGCCAGCAGTGACAGGGTTTCCTATGGCTACACCTTC. This codes for CASSDRVSYGYTF.

The chain is built from TRBV29-1 and TRBJ2-3; the match to TRBD1 covers 12 bases. With 1 base clipped from V and 6 bases from J, the junction kept 2 bases outside the gene matches. This CDR3 region has 14 residues. CDR1 is SQVTM and CDR2 is ANQGSEA in the germline V gene. The CDR3 region is CSVEVGQGADTQYF. For the CDR3, the DNA is TGCAGCGTTGAAGTGGGACAGGGGGCTGATACGCAGTATTTT.

This clone showed up just a few times. This sequence joins TRBV7-2 and TRBJ1-2; 7 nucleotides align to TRBD1. The V segment lost 1 base and the J segment 5 bases; nucleotides outside the gene matches: 4. Germline V gene lookup returns CDR1 SGHTA and CDR2 FQGNSA. This CDR3 contains 14 residues. CDR3 loop: CASSLVQGGYGYTF. DNA of the CDR3: TGTGCCAGCAGCTTAGTCCAGGGGGGATATGGCTACACCTTC.

This sequence joins TRBV10-3 and TRBJ2-5, with D tentatively TRBD2 (5 bases). The CDR3 extends over 13 amino acids. Per the germline V gene, CDR1 is ENHRY and CDR2 is SYGVKD. The ends were cut back, 4 bases at V and 4 bases at J, with 10 bases in the middle. The CDR3 loop is CAISVGLPETQYF. CDR3 nucleotides: TGTGCCATCAGTGTCGGACTCCCAGAGACCCAGTACTTC.

In its sample, this clone was seen once. V is TRBV3-1 (or the pseudogene TRBV3-2) and J is TRBJ1-1; D may be TRBD1 (5 bases). In germline, CDR1 is LGHDT, CDR2 YNNKEL (reference sequence). This CDR3 is 13 amino acids long. Trimming took 7 bases from V and 3 from J, leaving 12 bases between them. This CDR3 reads CASNQGHDTEAFF. In nucleotides, the CDR3 is TGTGCCAGCAACCAGGGCCATGACACTGAAGCTTTCTTT.

The V gene is TRBV27, the J gene TRBJ1-6; D remains unclear. Trimming took off 2 bases at V and 7 bases at J, with 6 bases between the two ends. The CDR3 has 13 amino acids. Germline lookup yields CDR1 MNHEY and CDR2 SMNVEV (reference sequence). CDR3 residues: CASSLAGNSPLHF. As DNA, the CDR3 is TGTGCCAGCAGTTTAGCGGGAAATTCACCCCTCCACTTT.

V gene TRBV5-4 combines with J gene TRBJ1-1; D might be TRBD1 (5 bases). This CDR3 is built from 14 residues. CDR1 SGHNT and CDR2 YYREEE come from the germline V gene (reference sequence). Between the trimmed V and J ends, which lost 0 bases and 7 bases, there was a span of 13 bases. The CDR3 DNA reads as TGTGCCAGCAGCTTGGGGGGGAGGCGGGGTGAAGCTTTCTTT. It specifies CASSLGGRRGEAFF. Variable domain in full (rest from reference TRBV5-4 and TRBJ1-1): ETGVTQSPTHLIKTRGQQVTLRCSSQSGHNTVSWYQQALGQGPQFIFQYYREEENGRGNFPPRFSGLQFPNYSSELNVNALELDDSALYLCASSLGGRRGEAFFGQGTRLTVV.

This clone has just one count. The chain is built from TRBV7-6 and TRBJ2-7; 8 positions agree with TRBD1. V was clipped by 1 base and J by 5 bases; unmatched bases: 7. Germline loops: CDR1 SGHVS, CDR2 FNYEAQ. CDR3 length equals 15 residues. In DNA, the CDR3 is TGTGCCAGCAGCTTAGGTGGGCAGGGGGCTAACGAGCAGTACTTC. Its protein is CASSLGGQGANEQYF.

This clone was seen a few times. The chain combines TRBV5-4 with TRBJ1-2; D possibly corresponds to TRBD1 (5 bases). The CDR3 spans 13 residues. Trimming removed 2 bases at V and 1 base at J, with 6 bases between. The V gene's germline CDR1 is SGHNT and CDR2 YYREEE (reference sequence). The CDR3 protein is CASSFDSNYGYTF. In nucleotides, the CDR3 is TGTGCCAGCAGCTTTGACAGTAACTATGGCTACACCTTC.

This clone was found once. The J gene is TRBJ2-1, the V gene TRBV11-2, with 11 bases fitting TRBD2. Germline lookup yields CDR1 SGHAT and CDR2 FQNNGV. The junction had 3 bases not matched to a gene; V was cut back by 1 base and J by 4 bases. The CDR3 extends over 16 amino acids. The CDR3: CASSLAGLAGYNEQFF. The CDR3 DNA sequence: TGTGCCAGCAGCTTAGCAGGACTAGCGGGTTACAATGAGCAGTTCTTC.

This chain joins TRBV29-1 and TRBJ1-6; 7 bases match TRBD1. Looked up from germline, CDR1 is SQVTM and CDR2 is ANQGSEA. CDR3 length: 13 amino acids. J lost 6 bases, V lost 6 bases, and 5 bases had no gene match. CDR3 bases: TGCAGCGTCCGCCGGGACAGTAATTCACCCCTCCACTTT. Its translation: CSVRRDSNSPLHF.

This clone was counted once. The chain recombines TRBV7-3 with TRBJ2-1; TRBD1 aligns across 7 bases. Germline V CDR1 and CDR2: SGHTA, FQGTGA. This CDR3 has 15 residues. V dropped 0 bases and J dropped 3; count of bases not matched to a gene: 2. In nucleotides, the CDR3 is TGTGCCAGCAGCTTAACTAGGGACAGCTACAATGAGCAGTTCTTC. Translated, it gives CASSLTRDSYNEQFF.

The chain combines TRBV19 with TRBJ2-7; TRBD1 aligns across 8 bases. Germline trimming cut 7 bases from V and 5 bases from J; bases unmatched to any gene: 7. This CDR3 comprises 13 residues. Germline V gene lookup returns CDR1 LNHDA and CDR2 SQIVND (reference sequence). The DNA of the CDR3 is TGTGCCAGTAAGGACAGGGTCTTCGACGAGCAGTACTTC. It is translated as CASKDRVFDEQYF.

V gene TRBV6-5 combines with J gene TRBJ1-1; D is ambiguous. Germline CDR1 is MNHEY and CDR2 is SVGAGI. Trimming removed 2 bases from V and 10 bases from J, with 8 bases in between. This CDR3 is built from 11 residues. CDR3 sequence reads: CASSYREAAFF. The CDR3 DNA reads TGTGCCAGCAGTTACAGGGAGGCAGCTTTCTTT.

Concerning this clone: A junction end diverges from the germline sequence, so it may reflect a read error. The V and J genes are TRBV7-7 and TRBJ2-5; D gene unclear. CDR1 and CDR2 (germline): SSHAT, FNYEAQ (reference sequence). The CDR3 consists of 13 residues. DNA of the CDR3: TGTGCTAGCAGCGTTAGCTGGAGAGAGACCCAGTACTTC. It encodes CASSVSWRETQYF.

The chain uses TRBV28 and TRBJ1-1; no clear D. The germline V gene encodes CDR1 MDHEN and CDR2 SYDVKM. The CDR3 has 12 residues. The V and J ends lost 5 bases and 8 bases respectively, with 12 bases between them. The CDR3 loop reads CASSEGVKEAFF. The CDR3 region has the DNA TGTGCCAGCAGTGAGGGAGTCAAAGAAGCTTTCTTT.

The chain carries TRBV9 and TRBJ1-2; the D is unclear. This CDR3 comprises 14 residues. The V and J ends lost 0 bases and 8 bases respectively, with 14 bases between them. The germline gives CDR1 SGDLS, CDR2 YYNGEE. Written as DNA, the CDR3 is TGTGCCAGCAGCGTAGACCTACAGTTGCTAGGCTACACCTTC. Protein product: CASSVDLQLLGYTF.

A few counts support this clone. The chain employs TRBV11-3 and TRBJ2-7; possible D gene TRBD1, 5 bases. The CDR3 runs 14 residues. V was shortened by 5 bases and J by 0 bases, with 11 bases between the two germline ends. Germline V gene data show CDR1 as SGHNT and CDR2 as YENEEA. The CDR3 nucleotides are TGTGCCAGCAGCCCGCACAGGAGCTCCTACGAGCAGTACTTC. It translates to CASSPHRSSYEQYF.

Turning to this clone: Sequence at one end of the junction differs from germline and may be a read error. V gene TRBV7-3 combines with J gene TRBJ2-6; D is unresolved. The germline V gene encodes CDR1 SGHTA and CDR2 FQGTGA. The CDR3 totals 14 residues. The CDR3 coding sequence is TGTGCCAGCAGCTTCACCGGTGGGCCCAACGTCCTGACTTTC. It is translated as CASSFTGGPNVLTF.

The count of this clone is one. Here the CDR3 DNA reads TGTGCCAGCAGGGCAGAAATCTATGGCTACACCTTC. Its protein is CASRAEIYGYTF. The rearrangement links TRBV28 to TRBJ1-2; D unclear. V lost 6 bases, J lost 4 bases, and 9 bases lay in between. The CDR3 sequence is 12 residues long. CDR1 MDHEN and CDR2 SYDVKM come from the germline V gene.

The DNA for the CDR3 is TGTGCCAGCAGCCTACACCCTAGGGCGGGAGATGTAGGGCAGTTCTTC. Its translation: CASSLHPRAGDVGQFF. The genes are TRBV3-1 (or the pseudogene TRBV3-2) and TRBJ2-1; TRBD2 matches 7 bases. This CDR3 is 16 amino acids long. The V and J ends lost 4 bases and 12 bases, in that order; junction bases with no gene match: 18. Germline V lookup: CDR1 LGHDT, CDR2 YNNKEL (reference sequence).

This clone has more than one count but fewer than ten. The chain links TRBV15 to TRBJ2-7; 7 bases fit TRBD2. Germline loops: CDR1 LNHNV, CDR2 YYDKDF (reference sequence). The CDR3 is 16 amino acids. The V gene end was trimmed by 0 bases and the J gene end by 5 bases; junction bases not matched to a gene: 10. For the CDR3, the DNA is TGTGCCACCAGCAGAGATATGTTACTAGCGAACCACGAGCAGTACTTC. Its protein product is CATSRDMLLANHEQYF.

This chain connects TRBV14 to TRBJ1-6; D unresolved. The germline V gene encodes CDR1 SGHDN and CDR2 FVKESK. The CDR3 runs to 16 residues. The V and J ends lost 0 bases and 7 bases respectively, with 13 bases between them. The DNA of the CDR3 is TGTGCCAGCAGCCAAGAAGAGGTTACCTGGAATTCACCCCTCCACTTT. The encoded protein is CASSQEEVTWNSPLHF.

The chain couples TRBV6-5 to TRBJ2-2; possible D gene TRBD2, 5 bases. Deletions cut 6 bases from V and 7 bases from J, with 15 bases between. The CDR3 loop spans 14 amino acids. The germline gives CDR1 MNHEY, CDR2 SVGAGI. The CDR3 loop is CASRGSNGVGELFF. The CDR3 nucleotides read TGTGCCAGCAGGGGGTCGAACGGGGTCGGGGAGCTGTTTTTT.

The J gene is TRBJ2-1, the V gene TRBV19, with D perhaps TRBD2 (6 bases). CDR3 length equals 15 residues. Trimming removed 6 bases at V and 9 bases at J, with 21 bases between. The germline V gene has CDR1 LNHDA and CDR2 SQIVND (reference sequence). CDR3 region: CASRSQIGGPIEQFF. As DNA, the CDR3 is TGTGCCAGTAGATCACAGATCGGAGGGCCGATTGAGCAGTTCTTC.

This chain joins TRBV30 and TRBJ1-1, with D unclear. CDR3 length: 14 residues. Germline loops: CDR1 GTSNPN, CDR2 SVGIG (reference sequence). Trimming took off 0 bases at V and 1 base at J, with 9 bases between the two ends. This CDR3 reads CAWSVLSSNTEAFF. The CDR3 nucleotides read TGTGCCTGGAGTGTACTTTCCTCGAACACTGAAGCTTTCTTT.

The chain employs TRBV5-4 and TRBJ1-4; D unclear. This CDR3 is 15 amino acids long. Germline V gene data show CDR1 as SGHNT and CDR2 as YYREEE (reference sequence). V lost 2 bases, J lost 1 base, and 9 bases lay in between. This CDR3 is CASSLGGRTNEKLFF. In nucleotides, the CDR3 is TGTGCCAGCAGCTTAGGAGGCAGAACTAATGAAAAACTGTTTTTT.

The genes are TRBV5-4 and TRBJ2-1; D is unresolved. Looked up from germline, CDR1 is SGHNT and CDR2 is YYREEE (reference sequence). V shed 0 bases and J shed 5 bases, with 6 bases lying between them. This CDR3 is 13 amino acids long. This CDR3 is CASSLAENNEQFF. CDR3 DNA sequence: TGTGCCAGCAGCTTGGCAGAAAACAATGAGCAGTTCTTC.

V gene TRBV18 combines with J gene TRBJ2-5, with 12 bases aligning to TRBD2. The germline CDR1 and CDR2 sequences are KGHSH and LQKENI. V dropped 3 bases and J dropped 5; count of bases not matched to a gene: 13. This CDR3 is built from 18 residues. CDR3 DNA: TGTGCCAGCTCACCTATACTAGGACTAGCGGGAAACAGGGAGACCCAGTACTTC. It translates to CASSPILGLAGNRETQYF.

The CDR3 coding sequence is TGTGCCAGCAGCTTAATACACCTCGCAACTAATGAAAAACTGTTTTTT. Translated: CASSLIHLATNEKLFF. The chain employs TRBV11-2 and TRBJ1-4; D is unresolved. V was pared by 2 bases and J by 0 bases, with 10 bases between. Germline values: CDR1 SGHAT, CDR2 FQNNGV. This CDR3 comprises 16 residues.